A single sample gave rise to the 9 T cell receptor beta chains below, sequenced in a study of blood T cell repertoires in COVID-19. The method was immunoSEQ multiplex PCR; TCRdb's version includes in-frame clones alone and lacks a portion of them. The table has 100,000 to 150,000 clones, roughly 90% seen once. Sequencing was done on a sample of peripheral blood. Source of these receptors: a man aged 50-60 years with active or convalescent COVID-19.

The chain couples TRBV19 to TRBJ1-6; D is unclear. Trimming took off 6 bases at V and 5 bases at J, with 11 bases between the two ends. Germline V gene lookup returns CDR1 LNHDA and CDR2 SQIVND (reference sequence). The CDR3 totals 14 residues. The CDR3 loop reads CASSSTRNNSPLHF. CDR3 nucleotides: TGTGCCAGTAGCTCGACACGTAATAATTCACCCCTCCACTTT. Complete variable domain (other parts from reference TRBV19 and TRBJ1-6): DGGITQSPKYLFRKEGQNVTLSCEQNLNHDAMYWYRQDPGQGLRLIYYSQIVNDFQKGDIAEGYSVSREKKESFPLTVTSAQKNPTAFYLCASSSTRNNSPLHFGNGTRLTVT.

The V call is TRBV18, the J call TRBJ1-6; 8 nucleotides line up with TRBD1. V dropped 6 bases and J dropped 7; count of bases not matched to a gene: 5. The CDR3 sequence is 14 residues long. Per the germline V gene, CDR1 is KGHSH and CDR2 is LQKENI. The CDR3 DNA follows: TGTGCCAGCTCCAGGACAGGGATGAATTCACCCCTCCACTTT. Translation gives CASSRTGMNSPLHF.

The CDR3 here is CASDRGDYGYTF. In DNA form, the CDR3 reads TGTGCCAGCGACAGGGGAGACTATGGCTACACCTTC. The rearrangement uses TRBV2 and TRBJ1-2, with 8 positions matching TRBD1. The CDR3 spans 12 residues. V was pared by 8 bases and J by 3 bases, with 2 bases of the junction left unmatched. Germline CDR1 SNHLY, CDR2 FYNNEI.

This clone was counted a single time. The chain is built from TRBV6-5 and TRBJ2-5; 7 nucleotides line up with TRBD2. J gave up 4 bases and V 11 bases, and 7 bases lay outside the gene matches. CDR3 length: 12 residues. Germline V gene data show CDR1 as MNHEY and CDR2 as SVGAGI. CDR3 nucleotide sequence: TGTGCCGCGGCGGGAGCGGGAGAGACCCAGTACTTC. Its protein product is CAAAGAGETQYF.

The chain recombines TRBV5-1 with TRBJ2-1, with 10 bases matching TRBD2. This CDR3 is 17 amino acids long. The trim removed 2 bases at V and 5 bases at J, leaving 10 bases unmatched. Looked up from germline, CDR1 is SGHRS and CDR2 is YFSETQ. The CDR3 nucleotides are TGCGCCAGCAGCTTCCTTCTCGGACTAGCGGTCAACAATGAGCAGTTCTTC. Translated, it gives CASSFLLGLAVNNEQFF.

This clone was counted once. The chain's CDR3 is CAWSVRGGFGNQPQHF. The DNA of the CDR3 is TGTGCCTGGAGTGTACGTGGGGGGTTTGGCAATCAGCCCCAGCATTTT. This chain connects TRBV30 to TRBJ1-5; tentative D call: TRBD1 (5 bases). CDR3 length: 16 residues. Germline V CDR1 and CDR2: GTSNPN, SVGIG (reference sequence). V lost 0 bases to trimming and J lost 2 bases, with 14 bases between them. The full variable domain, completed using reference TRBV30 and TRBJ1-5, is SQTIHQWPATLVQPVGSPLSLECTVEGTSNPNLYWYRQAAGRGLQLLFYSVGIGQISSEVPQNLSASRPQDRQFILSSKKLLLSDSGFYLCAWSVRGGFGNQPQHFGDGTRLSIL.

This chain connects TRBV7-2 to TRBJ2-7; 7 bases are shared with TRBD1. Germline assignment: CDR1 SGHTA and CDR2 FQGNSA. The CDR3 is 12 amino acids. V lost 4 bases, J lost 6 bases, and 3 bases stayed unmatched. The CDR3 region is CASSSYRGEQYF. CDR3 DNA sequence: TGTGCCAGCAGCTCGTACAGGGGCGAGCAGTACTTC.

The chain couples TRBV5-5 to TRBJ2-7; D might be TRBD2 (6 bases). CDR3 size: 16 residues. The germline V and J ends were trimmed by 0 bases and 0 bases, with 13 bases remaining between them. Looked up from germline, CDR1 is SGHKS and CDR2 is YYEKEE (reference sequence). CDR3 loop: CASSLGMVADSYEQYF. The DNA of the CDR3 is TGTGCCAGCAGCTTGGGAATGGTAGCGGACTCCTACGAGCAGTACTTC.

The genes are TRBV7-9 and TRBJ1-2, with D uncertain. The CDR3 is 13 residues long. Germline-derived CDR1 and CDR2 are SEHNR and FQNEAQ (reference sequence). V was trimmed by 2 bases and J by 7 bases, leaving 11 bases between them. CDR3 loop: CASSLSGMCGYTF. The CDR3, as DNA: TGTGCCAGCAGCTTATCGGGGATGTGTGGCTACACCTTC.